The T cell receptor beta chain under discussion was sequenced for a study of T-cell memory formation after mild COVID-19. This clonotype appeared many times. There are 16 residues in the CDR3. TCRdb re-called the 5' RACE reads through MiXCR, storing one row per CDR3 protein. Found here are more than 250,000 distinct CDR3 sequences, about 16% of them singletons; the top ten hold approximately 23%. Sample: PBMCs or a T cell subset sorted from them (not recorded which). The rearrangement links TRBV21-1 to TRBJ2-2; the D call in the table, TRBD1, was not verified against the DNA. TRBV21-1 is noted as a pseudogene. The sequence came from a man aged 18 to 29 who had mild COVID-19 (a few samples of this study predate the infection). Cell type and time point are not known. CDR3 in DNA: TGTGCCAGCAGCAAAGACCAAGGGTGGCGCACCGGGGAGCTGTTTTTT. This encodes CASSKDQGWRTGELFF.